Below, one T cell receptor beta chain is given with its context. CDR3 length: 15 residues. Per the germline V gene, CDR1 is SGHRS and CDR2 is YFSETQ. V lost 5 bases, J lost 6 bases, and 13 bases stayed unmatched. PCR was performed using 60 Vbeta and 13 Jbeta primers. Only in-frame clones appear in the TCRdb table, and some are missing; sequencing was by immunoSEQ multiplex PCR. The profile shows about 130,000 clones, roughly 68% of them singletons. The data originate from a study of cytomegalovirus exposure and HLA in healthy donors. The sequencing input was PBMCs. This sequence joins TRBV5-1 and TRBJ1-2; 7 bases align to TRBD1. This sequence was found in a woman between 45 and 60 years old in good health and CMV-seropositive. The CDR3 DNA sequence: TGCGCCAGCAGACTCGCGACCGGGACAGTGGATGGCTACACCTTC. Translated: CASRLATGTVDGYTF.